This T cell receptor (beta chain) was recovered during a study of blood T cell repertoires in COVID-19. Across the whole study: Researchers got acute and convalescent COVID-19 samples from the United States, Italy and Spain. Sources were T cells, B-cell-depleted T cells, or PBMCs; the material itself was cDNA or gDNA.

Under the authors' procedure: Estimated nucleated cell counts came from reference gene primer amplification. TCRdb's copy holds only in-frame clones and misses some; the assay was immunoSEQ multiplex PCR. D and trimming were read from the DNA, whereas the V and J calls and clone size are those reported in that table. Of some 130,000 clones detected, approximately 82% appear once; the ten largest clones hold roughly 11%. This receptor was identified in a man aged 60 to 69 who had recovered from COVID-19. The sequenced material came from peripheral blood.

The chain's CDR3 is CASSARQGADQPQHF. The CDR3 DNA follows: TGTGCCAGCTCAGCTCGACAGGGGGCAGATCAGCCCCAGCATTTT. V usage is TRBV18 and J usage is TRBJ1-5; 10 nucleotides line up with TRBD1. Germline assignment: CDR1 KGHSH and CDR2 LQKENI. The CDR3 totals 15 residues. J lost 5 bases, V lost 5 bases, and 6 bases had no gene match.